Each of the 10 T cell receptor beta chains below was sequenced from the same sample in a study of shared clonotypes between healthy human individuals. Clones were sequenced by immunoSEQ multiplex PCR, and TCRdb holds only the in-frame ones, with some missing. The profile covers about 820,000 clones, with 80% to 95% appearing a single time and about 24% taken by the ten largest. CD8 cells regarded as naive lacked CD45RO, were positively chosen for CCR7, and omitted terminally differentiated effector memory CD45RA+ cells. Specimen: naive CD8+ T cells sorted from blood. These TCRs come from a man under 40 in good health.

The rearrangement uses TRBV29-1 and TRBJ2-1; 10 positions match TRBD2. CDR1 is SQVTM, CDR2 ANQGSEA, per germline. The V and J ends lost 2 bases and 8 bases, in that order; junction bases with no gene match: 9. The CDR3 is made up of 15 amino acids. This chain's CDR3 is CSVEFSLAGEDEQFF. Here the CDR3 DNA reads TGCAGCGTTGAATTTAGTCTAGCGGGAGAGGATGAGCAGTTCTTC.

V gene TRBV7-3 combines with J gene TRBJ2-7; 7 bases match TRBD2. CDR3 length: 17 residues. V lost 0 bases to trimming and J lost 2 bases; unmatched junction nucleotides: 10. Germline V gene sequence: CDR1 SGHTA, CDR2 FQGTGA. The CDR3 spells CASSLTLFWDYTYEQYF. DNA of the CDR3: TGTGCCAGCAGCTTAACATTATTTTGGGACTATACCTACGAGCAGTACTTC.

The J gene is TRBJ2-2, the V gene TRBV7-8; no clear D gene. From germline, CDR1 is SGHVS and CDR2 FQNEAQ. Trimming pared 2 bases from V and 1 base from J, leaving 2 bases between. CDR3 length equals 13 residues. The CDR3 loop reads CASSLLNTGELFF. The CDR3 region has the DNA TGTGCCAGCAGCTTATTGAACACCGGGGAGCTGTTTTTT.

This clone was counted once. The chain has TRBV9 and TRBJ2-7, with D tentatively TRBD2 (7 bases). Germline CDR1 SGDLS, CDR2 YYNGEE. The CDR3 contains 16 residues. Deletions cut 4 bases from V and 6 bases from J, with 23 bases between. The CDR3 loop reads CASSSGTFGGASEQYF. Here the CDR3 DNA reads TGTGCCAGCAGCAGCGGGACGTTCGGGGGCGCATCCGAGCAGTACTTC.

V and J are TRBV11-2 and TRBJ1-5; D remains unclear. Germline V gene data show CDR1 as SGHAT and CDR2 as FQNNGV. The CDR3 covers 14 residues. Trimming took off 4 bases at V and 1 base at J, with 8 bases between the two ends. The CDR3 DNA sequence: TGTGCCAGCAGCTCAGCTTCGAGCAATCAGCCCCAGCATTTT. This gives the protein CASSSASSNQPQHF.

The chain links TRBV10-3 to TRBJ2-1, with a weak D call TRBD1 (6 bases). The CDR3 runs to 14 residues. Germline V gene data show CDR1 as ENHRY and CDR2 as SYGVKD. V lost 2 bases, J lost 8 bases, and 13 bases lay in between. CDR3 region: CAISEPQGVDEQFF. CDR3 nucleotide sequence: TGTGCCATCAGTGAGCCACAGGGTGTCGATGAGCAGTTCTTC.

For the CDR3, the DNA is TGTGCCAGCAGTTACGTACAGGGGGAGGGCCAAGAGACCCAGTACTTC. Protein: CASSYVQGEGQETQYF. The chain has TRBV6-5 and TRBJ2-5, with D tentatively TRBD1 (8 bases). The germline gives CDR1 MNHEY, CDR2 SVGAGI. The CDR3 is 16 amino acids. V was clipped by 2 bases and J by 1 base, with 14 bases between them.

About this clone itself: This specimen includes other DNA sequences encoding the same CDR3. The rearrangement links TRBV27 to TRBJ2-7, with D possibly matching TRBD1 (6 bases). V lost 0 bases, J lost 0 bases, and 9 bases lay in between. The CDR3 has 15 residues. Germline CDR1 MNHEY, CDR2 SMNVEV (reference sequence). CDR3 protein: CASSLSTGDSYEQYF. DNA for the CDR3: TGTGCCAGCAGTTTATCGACAGGTGACTCCTACGAGCAGTACTTC.

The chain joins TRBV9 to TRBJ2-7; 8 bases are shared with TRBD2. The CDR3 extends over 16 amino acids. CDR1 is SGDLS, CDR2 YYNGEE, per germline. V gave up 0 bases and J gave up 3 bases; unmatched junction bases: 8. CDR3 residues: CASSVERLAGYYEQYF. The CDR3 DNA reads TGTGCCAGCAGCGTAGAAAGGCTAGCGGGCTACTACGAGCAGTACTTC.

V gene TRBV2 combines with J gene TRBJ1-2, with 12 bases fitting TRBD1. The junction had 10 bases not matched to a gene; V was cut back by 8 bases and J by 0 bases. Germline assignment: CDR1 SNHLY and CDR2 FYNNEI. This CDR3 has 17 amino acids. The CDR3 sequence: CASLARDRGLSNYGYTF. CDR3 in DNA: TGTGCCAGCCTCGCTCGGGACAGGGGGCTCTCTAACTATGGCTACACCTTC.